This entry describes one T cell receptor (beta chain). The antigen remains undetermined. These data are taken from a study of cytomegalovirus exposure and HLA in healthy donors. V dropped 6 bases and J dropped 9 bases, with 18 bases sitting between them. The CDR3 has 14 residues. Germline V gene data show CDR1 as MNHEY and CDR2 as SMNVEV (reference sequence). The PCR was carried out with 60 Vbeta primers and 13 Jbeta primers. The table came from immunoSEQ multiplex PCR; TCRdb's copy has only in-frame clones and leaves some out. There are roughly 100,000 clones in the sample; 50% to 70% occur only once, and less than 5% lies in the top ten. Donors had nominal health at sampling but likely had unrecorded immune exposures. Notes on the study in general: As was reported, the classifier diagnosed cytomegalovirus status with high specificity and sensitivity. Segments of the TCR beta V type were, in most cases, productive about 90% or about 30% of the time in an earlier analysis. Links to common viral pathogens appeared, in a later analysis, for several of the most significant clusters.

This chain joins TRBV27 and TRBJ1-5; no definite D call. This sequence was found in a human donor in good health. Material: PBMCs. The CDR3 DNA follows: TGTGCCAGCAGGCAAGGAGAGTCTGCGGGGCCCCAGCATTTT. Its protein is CASRQGESAGPQHF.